The source of this TCR beta chain is a study of patients and donors after allogeneic stem cell transplantation. TCRdb redid the calling of the RT-PCR reads with MiXCR, one entry per CDR3 protein. The sample yields approximately 410,000 distinct CDR3 sequences, roughly 17% seen once. The V gene's germline CDR1 is SSHAT and CDR2 FNYEAQ (reference sequence). CDR3 length equals 13 residues. Germline trimming cut 5 bases from V and 11 bases from J; bases unmatched to any gene: 6. Sequenced sample: blood, either unsorted or a sorted T cell fraction (not recorded which). This chain uses TRBV7-7 with TRBJ1-6; the match to TRBD1 covers 7 bases. This receptor was taken from a human donor who was either an allogeneic HSCT recipient or a stem cell or donor lymphocyte infusion donor (not recorded which). It is not recorded whose cells these are; they may come from a transplant donor. The CDR3: CASSLNRGTPLHF. The CDR3, as DNA: TGTGCCAGCAGCCTCAACAGGGGTACACCCCTCCACTTT.